This TCR beta chain was documented in a study of Ad26.COV2.S vaccination and SARS-CoV-2 variants. V lost 1 base and J lost 1; bases outside the gene matches: 10. This CDR3 contains 18 residues. Per germline, CDR1 KGHSH and CDR2 LQKENI. Libraries were prepared by immunoSEQ multiplex PCR; TCRdb keeps only in-frame clonotypes and omits some of them. This sample carries approximately 450,000 clones, about nine tenths of them seen once, and the ten largest clones take 12%. Sample treatment: approximately 18 received Ad26.COV2.S at low or high dose, single or two shots; roughly five received placebo; per-sample allocation not given. The samples date from day 63 after the first vaccine or placebo injection.

Sequencing was performed on peripheral blood, taken in a trial of Ad26.COV2.S vaccine versus placebo. The clonotype originates from a person aged 18-60 years who received the Ad26.COV2.S COVID-19 vaccine or a placebo. The chain couples TRBV18 to TRBJ2-7, with 10 bases identical to TRBD1. The CDR3 DNA follows: TGTGCCAGCTCACCACGTGGGACAGGGGTCTTCCCTTCCTACGAGCAGTACTTC. Its translation is CASSPRGTGVFPSYEQYF.